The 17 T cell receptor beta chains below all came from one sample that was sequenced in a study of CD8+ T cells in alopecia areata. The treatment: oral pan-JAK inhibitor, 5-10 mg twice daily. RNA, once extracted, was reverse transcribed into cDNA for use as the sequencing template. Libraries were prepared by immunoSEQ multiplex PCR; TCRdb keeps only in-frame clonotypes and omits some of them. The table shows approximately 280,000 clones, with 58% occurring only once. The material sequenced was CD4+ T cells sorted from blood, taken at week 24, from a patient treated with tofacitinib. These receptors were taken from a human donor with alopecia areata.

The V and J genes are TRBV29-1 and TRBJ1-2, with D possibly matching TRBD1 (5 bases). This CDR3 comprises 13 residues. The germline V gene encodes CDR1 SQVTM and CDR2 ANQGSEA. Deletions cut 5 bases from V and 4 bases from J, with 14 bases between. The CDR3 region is CSVRDPGTYGYTF. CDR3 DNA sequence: TGCAGCGTTAGAGACCCGGGGACCTATGGCTACACCTTC.

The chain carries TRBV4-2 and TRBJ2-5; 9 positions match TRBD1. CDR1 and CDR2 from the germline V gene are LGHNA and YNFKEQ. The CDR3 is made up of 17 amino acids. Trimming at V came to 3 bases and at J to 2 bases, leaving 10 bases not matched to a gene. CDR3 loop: CASSHRQGGTKQETQYF. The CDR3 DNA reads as TGTGCCAGCAGCCATAGACAGGGGGGGACCAAACAAGAGACCCAGTACTTC.

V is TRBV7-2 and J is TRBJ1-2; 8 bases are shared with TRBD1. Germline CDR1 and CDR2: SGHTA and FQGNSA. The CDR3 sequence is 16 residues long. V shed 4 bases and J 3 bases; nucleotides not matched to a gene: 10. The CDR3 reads CASSSLQGASYYGYTF. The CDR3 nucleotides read TGTGCCAGCAGCTCCCTGCAGGGGGCAAGTTACTATGGCTACACCTTC.

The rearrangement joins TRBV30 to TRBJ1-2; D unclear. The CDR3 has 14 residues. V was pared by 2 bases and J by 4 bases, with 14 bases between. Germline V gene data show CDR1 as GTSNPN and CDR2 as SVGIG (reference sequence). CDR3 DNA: TGTGCCTGGAGTCCCCCCCGGGGAGTCTATGGCTACACCTTC. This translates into CAWSPPRGVYGYTF.

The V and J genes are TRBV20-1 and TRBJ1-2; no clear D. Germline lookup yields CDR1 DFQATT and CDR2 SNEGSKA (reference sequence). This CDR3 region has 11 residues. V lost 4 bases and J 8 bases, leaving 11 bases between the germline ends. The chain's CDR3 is CSATNRDGYTF. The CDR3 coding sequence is TGCAGTGCTACAAACAGAGACGGCTACACCTTC.

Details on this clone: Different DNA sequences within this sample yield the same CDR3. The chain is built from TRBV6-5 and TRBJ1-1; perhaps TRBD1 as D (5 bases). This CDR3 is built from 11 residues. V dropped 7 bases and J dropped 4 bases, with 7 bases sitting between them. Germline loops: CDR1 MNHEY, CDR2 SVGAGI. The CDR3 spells CASTQGTEAFF. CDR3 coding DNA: TGTGCCAGCACTCAGGGCACTGAAGCTTTCTTT.

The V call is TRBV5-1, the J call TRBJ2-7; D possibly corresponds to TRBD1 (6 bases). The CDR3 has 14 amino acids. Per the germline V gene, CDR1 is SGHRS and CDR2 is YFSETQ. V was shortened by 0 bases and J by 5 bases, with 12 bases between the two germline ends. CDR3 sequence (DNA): TGCGCCAGCAGCTTGGCGGACAGTTGGAACGAGCAGTACTTC. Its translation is CASSLADSWNEQYF.

The CDR3 loop is CASSDQGSRRPQHF. The CDR3 DNA is TGTGCCAGCAGTGACCAGGGGAGCAGACGGCCCCAGCATTTT. This chain links TRBV2 with TRBJ1-5, with D maybe TRBD1 (6 bases). Trimming stripped 3 bases from V and 9 bases from J, with 15 bases between. CDR3 length: 14 amino acids. From germline, CDR1 is SNHLY and CDR2 FYNNEI.

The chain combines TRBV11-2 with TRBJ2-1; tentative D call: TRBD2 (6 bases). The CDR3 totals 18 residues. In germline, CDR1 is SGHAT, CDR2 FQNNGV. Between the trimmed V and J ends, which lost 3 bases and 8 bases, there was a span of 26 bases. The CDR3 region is CASSLAGGTLQGGYEQFF. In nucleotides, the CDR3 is TGTGCCAGCAGCTTGGCCGGGGGTACTCTTCAGGGCGGCTATGAGCAGTTCTTC.

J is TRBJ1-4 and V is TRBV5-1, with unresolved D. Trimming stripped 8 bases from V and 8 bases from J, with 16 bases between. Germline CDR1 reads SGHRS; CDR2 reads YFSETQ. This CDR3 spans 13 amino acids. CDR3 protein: CASKGLSQEKLFF. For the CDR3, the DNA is TGCGCCAGTAAAGGCTTATCCCAGGAAAAACTGTTTTTT.

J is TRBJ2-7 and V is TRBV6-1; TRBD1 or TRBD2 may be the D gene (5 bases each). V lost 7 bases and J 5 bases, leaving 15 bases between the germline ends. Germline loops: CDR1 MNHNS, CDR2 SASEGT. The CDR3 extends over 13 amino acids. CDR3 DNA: TGTGCCAGCATTCATGGGGGATCCGACGAGCAGTACTTC. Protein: CASIHGGSDEQYF.

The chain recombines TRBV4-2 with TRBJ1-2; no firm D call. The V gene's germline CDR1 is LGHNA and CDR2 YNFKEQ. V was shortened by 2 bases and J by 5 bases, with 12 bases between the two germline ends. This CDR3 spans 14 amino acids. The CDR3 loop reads CASSQRSRNYGYTF. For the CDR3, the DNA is TGTGCCAGCAGCCAACGGTCTCGCAATTATGGCTACACCTTC.

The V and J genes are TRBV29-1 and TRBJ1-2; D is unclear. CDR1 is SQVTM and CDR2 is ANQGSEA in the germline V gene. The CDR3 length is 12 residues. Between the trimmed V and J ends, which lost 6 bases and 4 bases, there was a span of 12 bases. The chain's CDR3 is CSVASVGYGYTF. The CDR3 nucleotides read TGCAGCGTAGCGAGCGTCGGCTATGGCTACACCTTC.

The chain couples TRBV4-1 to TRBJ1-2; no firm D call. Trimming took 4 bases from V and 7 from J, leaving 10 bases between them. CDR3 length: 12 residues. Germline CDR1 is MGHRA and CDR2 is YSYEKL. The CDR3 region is CASSPLGAGYTF. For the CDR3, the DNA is TGCGCCAGCAGCCCCCTCGGTGCTGGCTACACCTTC.

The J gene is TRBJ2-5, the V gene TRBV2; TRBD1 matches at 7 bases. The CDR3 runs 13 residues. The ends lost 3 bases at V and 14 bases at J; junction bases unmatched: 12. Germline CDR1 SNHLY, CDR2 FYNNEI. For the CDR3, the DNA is TGTGCCAGCAGTGAGGACAGGTCGCCGATTACATACTTC. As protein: CASSEDRSPITYF. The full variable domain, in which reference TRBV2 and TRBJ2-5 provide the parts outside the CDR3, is EPEVTQTPSHQVTQMGQEVILRCVPISNHLYFYWYRQILGQKVEFLVSFYNNEISEKSEIFDDQFSVERPDGSNFTLKIRSTKLEDSAMYFCASSEDRSPITYFGPGTRLLVL.

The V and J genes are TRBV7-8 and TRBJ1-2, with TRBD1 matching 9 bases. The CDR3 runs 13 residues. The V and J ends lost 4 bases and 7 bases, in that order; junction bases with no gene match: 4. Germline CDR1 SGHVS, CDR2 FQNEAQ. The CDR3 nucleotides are TGTGCCAGCAGCTCCGGGACAGGGTTTGGCTACACCTTC. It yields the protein CASSSGTGFGYTF.

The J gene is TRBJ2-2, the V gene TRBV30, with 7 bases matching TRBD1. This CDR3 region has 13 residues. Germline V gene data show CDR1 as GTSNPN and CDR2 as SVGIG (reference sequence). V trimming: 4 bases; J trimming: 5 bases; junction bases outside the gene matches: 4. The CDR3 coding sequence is TGTGCCTGGACGACAGGGTTGACCGGGGAGCTGTTTTTT. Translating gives CAWTTGLTGELFF.